The 10 T cell receptor beta chains below all came from one sample that was sequenced in a study of patients and donors after allogeneic stem cell transplantation. TCRdb re-derived calls from the RT-PCR reads in MiXCR, one entry per CDR3 protein. The sample has about 28,000 distinct CDR3 sequences; around 7% are singletons. The source material was blood, either unsorted or a sorted T cell fraction (not recorded which). The receptor source for this set is a human donor who was either an allogeneic HSCT recipient or a stem cell or donor lymphocyte infusion donor (not recorded which). It is not recorded whose cells these are; they may come from a transplant donor.

This clonotype was detected many times. The V gene is TRBV27, the J gene TRBJ1-1; D call uncertain. The CDR3 loop spans 12 amino acids. CDR1 and CDR2 (germline): MNHEY, SMNVEV (reference sequence). V dropped 4 bases and J dropped 4 bases, with 7 bases sitting between them. The CDR3 DNA is TGTGCCAGCAGTTCAGTGGGCACTGAAGCTTTCTTT. This translates into CASSSVGTEAFF.

The table lists this clonotype with many counts. The chain recombines TRBV10-3 with TRBJ1-2; TRBD1 aligns across 9 bases. Germline trimming cut 4 bases from V and 12 bases from J; bases unmatched to any gene: 9. The germline gives CDR1 ENHRY, CDR2 SYGVKD. The CDR3 covers 13 residues. CDR3 nucleotide sequence: TGTGCCATCAGTGGGGGACAGGGTGAGAGGCACACCTTC. Encoded protein: CAISGGQGERHTF.

This clonotype was observed at least ten times. V gene TRBV20-1 combines with J gene TRBJ1-1; tentative D call: TRBD1 (6 bases). V was cut by 7 bases and J by 1 base, with 13 bases left in between. The CDR3 covers 13 residues. CDR1 and CDR2 (germline): DFQATT, SNEGSKA (reference sequence). CDR3 sequence (DNA): TGCAGTGGGGGGGGCGCGGGGAACACTGAAGCTTTCTTT. This gives the protein CSGGGAGNTEAFF.

This clonotype was seen a few times. Here the CDR3 omits its conserved ending phenylalanine or tryptophan, so a read error is the likely source. No DNA is shown, since the ends of the CDR3 on it are uncertain; the CDR3 is the one TCRdb lists. V and J are TRBV27 and TRBJ2-5; TRBD1 reflects the table's D call only, with no check against the DNA. CDR1 is MNHEY and CDR2 is SMNVEV in the germline V gene (reference sequence). With termini counted, the CDR3 has 9 amino acids. The CDR3 region is CASSPGTVA.

Many counts were recorded for this clonotype. The chain links TRBV2 to TRBJ2-2; D could derive from TRBD1 or TRBD2 (5 bases each). The CDR3 contains 13 residues. In germline, CDR1 is SNHLY, CDR2 FYNNEI. V was pared by 7 bases and J by 3 bases, with 9 bases between. CDR3 sequence reads: CASTQEDTGELFF. The DNA for the CDR3 is TGTGCCAGCACACAGGAGGACACCGGGGAGCTGTTTTTT. The whole variable domain, remainder taken from reference TRBV2 and TRBJ2-2, is EPEVTQTPSHQVTQMGQEVILRCVPISNHLYFYWYRQILGQKVEFLVSFYNNEISEKSEIFDDQFSVERPDGSNFTLKIRSTKLEDSAMYFCASTQEDTGELFFGEGSRLTVL.

This clonotype was seen only a few times. The CDR3 loop reads CASSWWDRVYEQYF. In nucleotides, the CDR3 is TGTGCCAGCAGCTGGTGGGACAGGGTCTACGAGCAGTACTTC. This chain uses TRBV3-1 with TRBJ2-7; 9 bases are a match to TRBD1. The J segment lost 3 bases and the V segment lost 5 bases, leaving 5 bases of the junction unmatched. The CDR3 sequence is 14 residues long. Germline V CDR1 and CDR2: LGHDT, YNNKEL (reference sequence).

The chain uses TRBV9 and TRBJ2-6; D is undetermined. CDR1 is SGDLS, CDR2 YYNGEE, per germline. V was clipped by 2 bases and J by 0 bases, with 3 bases between them. The CDR3 totals 14 residues. The CDR3 loop reads CASSVFSGANVLTF. In DNA form, the CDR3 reads TGTGCCAGCAGCGTCTTCTCTGGGGCCAACGTCCTGACTTTC.

This clonotype has a handful of counts. This chain links TRBV5-8 with TRBJ2-2, with a weak D call TRBD1 (5 bases). The CDR3 covers 18 residues. Trimming pared 0 bases from V and 5 bases from J, leaving 20 bases between. Germline assignment: CDR1 SGHTS and CDR2 YDEGEE. The CDR3 sequence is CASSLVVFIGAGTGELFF. DNA of the CDR3: TGTGCCAGCAGCTTGGTAGTTTTCATAGGGGCTGGTACCGGGGAGCTGTTTTTT.

This clonotype has only a few counts. J is TRBJ1-6 and V is TRBV6-1, with 9 bases aligning to TRBD1. The ends lost 10 bases at V and 9 bases at J; junction bases unmatched: 13. Germline assignment: CDR1 MNHNS and CDR2 SASEGT. This CDR3 has 15 amino acids. CDR3 amino acids: CATRAGTGRPSPLHF. In nucleotides, the CDR3 is TGTGCCACTCGAGCTGGGACAGGGCGTCCTTCACCCCTCCACTTT.

This clonotype has a count of ten or more. The CDR3 bases are TGTGCCAGCAGTGAAGAACATGTCATCACAGATACGCAGTATTTT. Translating it yields CASSEEHVITDTQYF. The chain has TRBV2 and TRBJ2-3; D is unclear. Germline V gene lookup returns CDR1 SNHLY and CDR2 FYNNEI. Deletions cut 1 base from V and 2 bases from J, with 10 bases between. The CDR3 totals 15 residues.